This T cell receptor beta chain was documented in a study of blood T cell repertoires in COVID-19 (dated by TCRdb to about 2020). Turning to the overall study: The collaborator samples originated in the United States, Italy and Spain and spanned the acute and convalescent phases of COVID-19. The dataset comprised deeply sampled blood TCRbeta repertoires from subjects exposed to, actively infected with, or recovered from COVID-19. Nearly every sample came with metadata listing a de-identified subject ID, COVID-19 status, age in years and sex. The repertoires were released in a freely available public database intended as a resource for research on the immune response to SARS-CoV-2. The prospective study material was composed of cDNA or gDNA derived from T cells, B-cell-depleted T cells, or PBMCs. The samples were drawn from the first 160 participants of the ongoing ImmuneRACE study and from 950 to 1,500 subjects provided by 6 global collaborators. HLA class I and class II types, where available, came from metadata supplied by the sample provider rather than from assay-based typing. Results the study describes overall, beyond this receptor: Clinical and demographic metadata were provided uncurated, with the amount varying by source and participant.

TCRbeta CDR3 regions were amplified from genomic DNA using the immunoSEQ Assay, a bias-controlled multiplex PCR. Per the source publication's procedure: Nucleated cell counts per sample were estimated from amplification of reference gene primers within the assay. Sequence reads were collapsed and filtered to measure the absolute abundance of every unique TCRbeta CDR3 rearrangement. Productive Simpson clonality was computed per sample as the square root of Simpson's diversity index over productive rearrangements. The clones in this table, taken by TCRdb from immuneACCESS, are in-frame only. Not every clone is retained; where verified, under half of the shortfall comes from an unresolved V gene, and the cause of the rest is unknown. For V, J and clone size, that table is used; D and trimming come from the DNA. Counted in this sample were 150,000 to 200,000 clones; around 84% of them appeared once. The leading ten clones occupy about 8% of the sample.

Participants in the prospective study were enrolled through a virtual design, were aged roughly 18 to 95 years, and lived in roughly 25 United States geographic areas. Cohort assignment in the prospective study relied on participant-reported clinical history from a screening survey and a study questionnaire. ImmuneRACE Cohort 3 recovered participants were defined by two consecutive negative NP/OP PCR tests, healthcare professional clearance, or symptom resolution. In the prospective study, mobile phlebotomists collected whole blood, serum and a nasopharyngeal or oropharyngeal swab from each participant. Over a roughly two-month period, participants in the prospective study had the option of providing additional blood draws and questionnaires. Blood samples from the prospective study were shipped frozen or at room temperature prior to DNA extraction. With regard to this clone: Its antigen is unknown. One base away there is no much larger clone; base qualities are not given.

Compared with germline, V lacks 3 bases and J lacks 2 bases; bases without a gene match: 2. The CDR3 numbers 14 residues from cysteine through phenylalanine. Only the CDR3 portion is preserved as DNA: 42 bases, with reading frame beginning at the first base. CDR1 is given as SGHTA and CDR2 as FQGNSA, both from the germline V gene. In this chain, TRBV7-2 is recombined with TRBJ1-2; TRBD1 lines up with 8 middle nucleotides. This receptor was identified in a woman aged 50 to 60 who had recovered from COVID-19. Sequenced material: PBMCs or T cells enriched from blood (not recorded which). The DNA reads TGTGCCAGCAGCTTTGGACAGGGCAACTATGGCTACACCTTC. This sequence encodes CASSFGQGNYGYTF.